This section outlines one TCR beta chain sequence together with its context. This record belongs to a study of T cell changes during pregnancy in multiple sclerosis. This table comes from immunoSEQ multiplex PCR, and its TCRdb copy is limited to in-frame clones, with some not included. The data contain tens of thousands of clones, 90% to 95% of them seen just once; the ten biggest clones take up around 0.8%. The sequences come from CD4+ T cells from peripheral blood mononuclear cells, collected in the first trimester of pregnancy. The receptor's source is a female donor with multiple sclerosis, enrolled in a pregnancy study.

The CDR3 nucleotides are TGTGCCAGCAGTCCGACAGGGGCCACTGAAGCTTTCTTT. Its protein product is CASSPTGATEAFF. The gene calls are TRBV7-9 and TRBJ1-1; 8 positions agree with TRBD1. This CDR3 has 13 amino acids. Germline V gene lookup returns CDR1 SEHNR and CDR2 FQNEAQ (reference sequence). Trimming took 6 bases from V and 4 from J; bases not matched to a gene: 4. Supplemented by reference TRBV7-9 and TRBJ1-1, the full variable domain reads DTGVSQNPRHKITKRGQNVTFRCDPISEHNRLYWYRQTLGQGPEFLTYFQNEAQLEKSRLLSDRFSAERPKGSFSTLEIQRTEQGDSAMYLCASSPTGATEAFFGQGTRLTVV.